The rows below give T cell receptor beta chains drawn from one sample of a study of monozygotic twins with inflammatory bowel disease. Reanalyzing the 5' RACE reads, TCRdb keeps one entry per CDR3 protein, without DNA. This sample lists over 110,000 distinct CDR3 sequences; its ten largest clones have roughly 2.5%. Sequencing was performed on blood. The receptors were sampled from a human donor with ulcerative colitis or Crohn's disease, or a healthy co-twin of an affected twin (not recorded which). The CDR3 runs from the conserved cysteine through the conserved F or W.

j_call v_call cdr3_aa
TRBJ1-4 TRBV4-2 CASSQSSANSGGRAEKLFF
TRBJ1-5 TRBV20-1 CSATRDSGNQPQHF
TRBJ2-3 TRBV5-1 CASSFTGGTDTQYF
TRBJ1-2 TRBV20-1 CSARDNPTGAYGYTF
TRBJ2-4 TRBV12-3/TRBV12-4 CASSLPGMQYF
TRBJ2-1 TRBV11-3 CASSLAGDGPQFF
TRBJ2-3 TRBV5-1 CASSLLPSRDTQYF
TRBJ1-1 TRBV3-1 CASSQDVTVRAFF
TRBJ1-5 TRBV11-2 CASSPNLGQIYSNQPQHF
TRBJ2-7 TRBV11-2 CASSLHTGLAGGPSYEQYF
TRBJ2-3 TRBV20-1 CSARASGNTQYF
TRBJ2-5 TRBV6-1 CASTGTGNHETQYF
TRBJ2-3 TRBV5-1 CASSSLAADTQYF
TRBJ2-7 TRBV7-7 CASSSLRRTYEQYF
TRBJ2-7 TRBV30 CACLISYEQYF
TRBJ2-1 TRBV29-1 CSVSDQDSYNEQFF
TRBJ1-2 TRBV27 CASSLLLGGAFGYTF
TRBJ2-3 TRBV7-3 CASSSQHSTDTQYF
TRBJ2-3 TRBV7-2 CASLRRTTDTQYF
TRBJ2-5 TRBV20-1 CSARDPARPQETQYF
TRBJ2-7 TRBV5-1 CASFGQSSYEQYF
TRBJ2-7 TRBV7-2 CASSSYRGAACEQYF
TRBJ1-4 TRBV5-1 CASSTNTDRYEKLFF
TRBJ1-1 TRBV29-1 CSVEGQWQNEAFF
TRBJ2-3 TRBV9 CASSVEGRAADTQYF
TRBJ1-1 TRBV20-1 CSARAGSQGSWTEAFF
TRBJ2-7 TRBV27 CASSLSPGGGKYEQYF
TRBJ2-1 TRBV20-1 CSARAGRYNEQFF
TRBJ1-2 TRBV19 CASSIGTENYGYTF